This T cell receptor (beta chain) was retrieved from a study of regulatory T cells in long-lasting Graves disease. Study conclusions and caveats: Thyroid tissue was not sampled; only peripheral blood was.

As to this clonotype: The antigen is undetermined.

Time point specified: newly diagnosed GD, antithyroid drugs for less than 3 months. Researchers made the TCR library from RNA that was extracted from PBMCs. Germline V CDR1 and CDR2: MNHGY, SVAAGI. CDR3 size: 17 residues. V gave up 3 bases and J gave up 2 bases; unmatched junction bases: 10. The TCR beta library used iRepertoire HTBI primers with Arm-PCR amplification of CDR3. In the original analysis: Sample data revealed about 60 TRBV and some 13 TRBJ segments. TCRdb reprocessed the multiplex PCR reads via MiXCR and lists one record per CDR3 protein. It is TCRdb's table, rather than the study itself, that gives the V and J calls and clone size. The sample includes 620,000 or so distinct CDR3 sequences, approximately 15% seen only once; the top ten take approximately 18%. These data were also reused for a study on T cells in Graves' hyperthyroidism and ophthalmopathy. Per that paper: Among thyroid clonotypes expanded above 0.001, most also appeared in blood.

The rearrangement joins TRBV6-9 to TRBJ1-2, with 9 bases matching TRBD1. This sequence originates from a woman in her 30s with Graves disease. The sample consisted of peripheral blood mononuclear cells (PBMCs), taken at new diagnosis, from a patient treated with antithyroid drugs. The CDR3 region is CASSYSLVGTGNYGYTF. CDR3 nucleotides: TGTGCCAGCAGTTACTCCTTGGTCGGGACAGGGAACTATGGCTACACCTTC.